Sequencing of this T cell receptor (beta chain) was carried out in a study of cytomegalovirus exposure and HLA in healthy donors. The study, taken as a whole, reports: Diagnosis of cytomegalovirus status made by the classifier reportedly showed high specificity and sensitivity. For most TCR sequences rarity was the rule, although some public TCRs occurred in many donors. Follow-up analysis later connected one missense variant in DCLRE1C with trimming of TCR beta V- and J-genes.

In regard to this clone: Its antigen is unknown.

Amplification used 60 Vbeta primers and 13 Jbeta primers. TCRdb's copy holds only in-frame clones and misses some; the assay was immunoSEQ multiplex PCR. The sample carries more than 150,000 clones, 81% recorded once. V was cut by 4 bases and J by 2 bases, with 8 bases left in between. The CDR3 sequence is 13 residues long. Per germline, CDR1 MNHEY and CDR2 SMNVEV (reference sequence). This sequence was found in a woman aged 18 to 35 in good health and CMV-seropositive. Sequences were obtained from PBMCs. The chain joins TRBV27 to TRBJ1-2, with D maybe TRBD1 (5 bases). DNA for the CDR3: TGTGCCAGCAGTTCGACAGAAAACTATGGCTACACCTTC. It is translated as CASSSTENYGYTF.